The T cell receptor (beta chain) described here comes from a study of human T cells and chemical hapten exposure. As for the study in general: Sensitization involved placing 2% DPC onto an approximately 2 cm by approximately 2 cm region of upper inner arm skin. Recorded diagnoses among the mostly female patients were alopecia areata, totalis or universalis. Small pooled library volume differences mainly caused per-sample TCR yield variation.

MiXCR, run by TCRdb on the RACE reads, gives a single entry per CDR3 protein. The sample has 150,000 to 200,000 distinct CDR3 sequences; about 22% are singletons. On this clonotype: Its antigen is not identified.

Study conclusions and caveats: There were significantly more large CDR3 similarity clusters among expanded TCRs than among controls.

Sample time point: patch test 1, 2 weeks after DPC sensitization. Treatment reported: therapeutic diphenylcyclopropenone sensitization with weekly scalp DPC. In germline, CDR1 is SGHRS, CDR2 YFSETQ. Deletions cut 0 bases from V and 4 bases from J, with 16 bases between. The CDR3 totals 16 residues. This clonotype was sampled from a woman between 50 and 59 years old with alopecia areata. Some clones in this sample may be carry-over from other donors' samples. This chain joins TRBV5-1 and TRBJ1-1, with D possibly TRBD1 on 5 matching bases. Sequencing used whole blood, obtained in connection with sensitization to the hapten diphenylcyclopropenone (DPC). CDR3 DNA sequence: TGCGCCAGCAGCTTGGTGCTGGGGCCCACGGGCACTGAAGCTTTCTTT. Its translation: CASSLVLGPTGTEAFF.